A selection of T cell receptor beta chains follows, all from one sample in a study of cytomegalovirus exposure and HLA in healthy donors. Clones were read by immunoSEQ multiplex PCR, and TCRdb kept only the in-frame ones, dropping some. The sample has more than 140,000 clones, around 75% seen once; the top ten hold about 3.5%. The specimen was PBMCs. The receptors stem from a man aged 35 to 55 in good health and CMV-seronegative. The CDR3 runs from the conserved cysteine through the conserved F or W. D genes are given only for firm matches. Only some rows state a clone size, as once, few, many or a class for expanded clones.

cdr3_aa	cdr3_nt	v_call	clone_size	j_call	d_call
CAITLDRRETQYF	TGTGCCATTACATTGGACAGAAGGGAGACCCAGTACTTC	TRBV6-5	-	TRBJ2-5	-
CASTKMGGRHEQYF	TGTGCCAGCACCAAAATGGGGGGAAGGCACGAGCAGTACTTC	TRBV6-5	-	TRBJ2-7	-
CASSVATGTTEQYF	TGTGCCAGCAGCGTAGCTACCGGGACAACTGAGCAGTACTTC	TRBV9	-	TRBJ2-7	-
CARSAPANTIYF	TGTGCCAGAAGCGCCCCCGCGAACACCATATATTTT	TRBV5-3	-	TRBJ1-3	-
CASSAVLTLTSGGSGELFF	TGCGCCAGCAGCGCCGTCTTAACCCTGACTAGCGGGGGAAGCGGGGAGCTGTTTTTT	TRBV10-1	-	TRBJ2-2	TRBD2
CASSEVGGYTEAFF	TGTGCCAGCAGTGAAGTAGGCGGATACACTGAAGCTTTCTTT	TRBV6-1	-	TRBJ1-1	-
CASSYAGDQPQHF	TGTGCCAGCAGTTATGCAGGGGATCAGCCCCAGCATTTT	TRBV6-6	-	TRBJ1-5	-
CASSGGTQGITEAFF	TGCGCCAGCAGTGGCGGGACACAGGGGATTACTGAAGCTTTCTTT	TRBV5-1	-	TRBJ1-1	TRBD1
CASSLIVRGYGYTF	TGTGCCAGCAGCTTAATCGTAAGGGGTTATGGCTACACCTTC	TRBV7-9	-	TRBJ1-2	-
CASRLRQGRADTQYF	TGTGCCAGCAGGCTTCGACAGGGTCGGGCAGATACGCAGTATTTT	TRBV5-8	-	TRBJ2-3	TRBD1
CASSLEGRRSRGEGYTF	TGTGCCAGCAGCTTGGAAGGTCGGCGGAGTCGGGGTGAGGGCTACACCTTC	TRBV5-8	-	TRBJ1-2	-
CASSRGSSYTEAFF	TGTGCCAGTAGTAGGGGCAGCAGTTACACTGAAGCTTTCTTT	TRBV19	-	TRBJ1-1	-
CASREEGTSITDTQYF	TGTGCCAGCAGGGAAGAAGGGACTAGCATCACAGATACGCAGTATTTT	TRBV28	-	TRBJ2-3	TRBD2
CASSDSIGNQPQHF	TGTGCCAGCAGTGATAGTATCGGGAATCAGCCCCAGCATTTT	TRBV6-1	-	TRBJ1-5	-
CASRTVMNTEAFF	TGTGCCAGTAGGACAGTAATGAACACTGAAGCTTTCTTT	TRBV19	-	TRBJ1-1	-
CASSSRLATDTQYF	TGTGCCAGCAGCTCCCGACTAGCGACAGATACGCAGTATTTT	TRBV4-2	-	TRBJ2-3	TRBD2
CASSAQGHGYTF	TGTGCCAGCAGTGCACAGGGACATGGCTACACCTTC	TRBV28	-	TRBJ1-2	-
CASGSPTPGAFF	TGTGCTAGTGGGTCCCCGACCCCAGGGGCTTTCTTT	TRBV12-5	-	TRBJ1-1	-
CASSRSGEYYNEQFF	TGTGCCAGCAGCCGTAGCGGGGAATACTACAATGAGCAGTTCTTC	TRBV5-4	-	TRBJ2-1	TRBD2
CASSPNFRPYEQYF	TGCGCCAGCAGCCCAAACTTCAGGCCCTACGAGCAGTACTTC	TRBV4-1	few	TRBJ2-7	-
CASSQDPSGGLGTGELFF	TGCGCCAGCAGCCAAGACCCGAGCGGGGGCTTGGGCACCGGGGAGCTGTTTTTT	TRBV4-3	-	TRBJ2-2	TRBD2
CASSLPSWQGGTEAFF	TGTGCCAGCAGCTTGCCGTCGTGGCAGGGCGGCACTGAAGCTTTCTTT	TRBV5-4	-	TRBJ1-1	-
CASSFTSGLAGGTDTQYF	TGTGCCAGCAGCTTTACGTCGGGACTAGCGGGGGGCACAGATACGCAGTATTTT	TRBV13	-	TRBJ2-3	TRBD2
CAISEGLAGGEETQYF	TGTGCCATCAGTGAGGGGCTAGCGGGGGGAGAAGAGACCCAGTACTTC	TRBV10-3	once	TRBJ2-5	TRBD2
CASSLAVTGELFF	TGCGCCAGCAGCCTAGCGGTCACCGGGGAGCTGTTTTTT	TRBV5-1	once	TRBJ2-2	TRBD2
CASSQGRQRANEQFF	TGCGCCAGCAGCCAAGGAAGACAGCGAGCCAATGAGCAGTTCTTC	TRBV4-1	-	TRBJ2-1	-